The clone carrying this T cell receptor (beta chain) occurred a few times. V was cut by 4 bases and J by 2 bases, with 11 bases left in between. The CDR3 contains 14 residues. Germline V gene sequence: CDR1 SGHTA, CDR2 FQGNSA. This sample is drawn from a study of CD8+ T cells in alopecia areata. It was from alopecia areata patients that lesional scalp punch biopsies and peripheral blood were collected. PBMCs yielded sorted CD4+ and CD8+ T cells. cDNA prepared by RNA extraction and subsequent reverse transcription served as the template for sequencing. The repertoire was sequenced with immunoSEQ multiplex PCR; TCRdb's copy has only in-frame clones and lacks some. The table lists about 250,000 clones, 65% to 70% of them singletons, with around 1.2% in the top ten.

The sequencing used CD4+ T cells sorted from blood, collected at week 0. The TCR was taken from a human donor with alopecia areata. The rearrangement joins TRBV7-2 to TRBJ2-5; D is unclear. CDR3 DNA sequence: TGTGCCAGCAGCTGGACCACTACGCAAGAGACCCAGTACTTC. This gives the protein CASSWTTTQETQYF.